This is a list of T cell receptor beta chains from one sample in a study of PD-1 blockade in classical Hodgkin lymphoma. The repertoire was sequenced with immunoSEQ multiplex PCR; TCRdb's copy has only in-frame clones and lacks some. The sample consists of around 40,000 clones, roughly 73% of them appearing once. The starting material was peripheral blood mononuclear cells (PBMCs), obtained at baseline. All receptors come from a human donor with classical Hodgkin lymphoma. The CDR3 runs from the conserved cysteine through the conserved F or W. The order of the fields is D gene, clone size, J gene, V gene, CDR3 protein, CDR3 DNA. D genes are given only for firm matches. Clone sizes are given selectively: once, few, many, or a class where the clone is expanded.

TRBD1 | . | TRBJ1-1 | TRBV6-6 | CAIKGTGTMNTEAFF | TGTGCCATCAAGGGGACAGGGACCATGAACACTGAAGCTTTCTTT
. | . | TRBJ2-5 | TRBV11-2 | CASSSISGPRGETQYF | TGTGCCAGCAGCTCAATCTCCGGCCCTAGGGGAGAGACCCAGTACTTC
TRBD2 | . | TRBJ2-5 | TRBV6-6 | CASSYTSAQETQYF | TGTGCCAGCAGTTACACTAGCGCACAAGAGACCCAGTACTTC
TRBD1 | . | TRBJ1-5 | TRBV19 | CASTSTPGTGDQPQHF | TGTGCCAGTACTTCAACCCCCGGGACAGGGGATCAGCCCCAGCATTTT
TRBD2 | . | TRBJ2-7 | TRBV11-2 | CASSSGGPSYEQYF | TGTGCCAGCAGCAGCGGGGGCCCCTCCTACGAGCAGTACTTC
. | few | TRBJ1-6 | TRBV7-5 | CASSLEDRRNSPLHF | TGTGCCAGCAGCCTCGAAGACAGGAGGAATTCACCCCTCCACTTT
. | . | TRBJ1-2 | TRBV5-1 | CASSLETHYGYTF | TGCGCCAGCAGCTTGGAGACTCACTATGGCTACACCTTC
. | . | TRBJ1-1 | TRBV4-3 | CASSQVSRGNTEAFF | TGCGCCAGCAGCCAAGTATCCAGGGGCAACACTGAAGCTTTCTTT
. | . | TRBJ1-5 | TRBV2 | CASSEASRASPMSNQPQHF | TGTGCCAGCAGTGAGGCTTCGAGGGCCAGCCCCATGAGCAATCAGCCCCAGCATTTT
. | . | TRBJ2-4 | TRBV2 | CACRGGRGAKNIQYF | TGTGCCTGCCGAGGGGGGCGAGGGGCCAAAAACATTCAGTACTTC
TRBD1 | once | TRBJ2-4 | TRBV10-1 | CASSDGTGVNIQYF | TGCGCCAGCAGTGATGGGACAGGGGTAAACATTCAGTACTTC
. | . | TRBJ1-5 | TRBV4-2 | CASSQRENQPQHF | TGTGCCAGCAGCCAAAGAGAAAATCAGCCCCAGCATTTT
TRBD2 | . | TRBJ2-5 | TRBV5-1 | CASSAGGARETQYF | TGCGCCAGCAGCGCGGGGGGGGCCAGGGAGACCCAGTACTTC
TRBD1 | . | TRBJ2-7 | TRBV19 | CASSIATGAEIYEQYF | TGTGCCAGTAGTATAGCGACAGGGGCCGAGATCTACGAGCAGTACTTC
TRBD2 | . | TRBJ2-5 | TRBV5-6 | CASSLVAGGQETQYF | TGTGCCAGCAGCTTGGTGGCGGGGGGACAAGAGACCCAGTACTTC
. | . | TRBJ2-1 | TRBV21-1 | CASSKGWTSGGAEGQFF | TGTGCCAGCAGCAAAGGGTGGACTAGCGGGGGGGCGGAGGGGCAGTTCTTC
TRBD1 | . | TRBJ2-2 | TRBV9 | CASNLQGADTGELFF | TGTGCCAGCAACCTTCAGGGGGCCGACACCGGGGAGCTGTTTTTT
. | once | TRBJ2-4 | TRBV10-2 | CASSESGGNIQYF | TGCGCCAGCAGTGAGTCCGGCGGAAACATTCAGTACTTC
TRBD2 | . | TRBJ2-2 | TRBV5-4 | CASSLPSGGTNTGELFF | TGTGCCAGCAGCTTGCCTAGCGGGGGAACGAACACCGGGGAGCTGTTTTTT
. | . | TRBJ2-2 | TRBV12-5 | CASGLVPGVANTGELFF | TGTGCTAGTGGTTTGGTGCCGGGGGTCGCGAACACCGGGGAGCTGTTTTTT
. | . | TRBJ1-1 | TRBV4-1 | CASSQEVQGSTEAFF | TGCGCCAGCAGCCAAGAGGTTCAGGGAAGCACTGAAGCTTTCTTT
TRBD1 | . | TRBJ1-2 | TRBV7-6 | CASSLGTGGRGGYGYTF | TGTGCCAGCAGCTTAGGCACAGGGGGCCGGGGGGGCTATGGCTACACCTTC
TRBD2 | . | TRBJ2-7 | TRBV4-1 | CASSQDRRGGVYEQYF | TGCGCCAGCAGCCAAGATCGCCGCGGGGGGGTCTACGAGCAGTACTTC